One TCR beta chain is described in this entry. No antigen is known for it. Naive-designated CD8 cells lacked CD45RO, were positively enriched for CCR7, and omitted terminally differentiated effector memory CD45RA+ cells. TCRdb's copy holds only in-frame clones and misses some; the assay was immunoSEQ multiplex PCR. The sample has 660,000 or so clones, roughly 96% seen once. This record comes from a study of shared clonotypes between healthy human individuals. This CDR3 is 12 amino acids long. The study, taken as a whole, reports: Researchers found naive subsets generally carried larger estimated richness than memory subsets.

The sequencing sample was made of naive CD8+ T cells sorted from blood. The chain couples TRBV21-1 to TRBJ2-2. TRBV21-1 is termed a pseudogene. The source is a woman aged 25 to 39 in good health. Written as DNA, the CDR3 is TGTGCCAGCAGTGGGGGCACCGGGGAGCTGTTTTTT. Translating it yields CASSGGTGELFF.